This T cell receptor beta chain is drawn from a study of OX40 agonist ivuxolimab in advanced cancers. Trimming shortened V by 4 bases and J by 1 base, and 14 bases separated the two germline ends. The CDR3 runs to 15 residues. Germline CDR1 reads SGHRS; CDR2 reads YFSETQ. TCRdb's copy holds only in-frame clones and misses some; the assay was immunoSEQ multiplex PCR. The sample contains 71,000 or so clones, around 86% of which appear only once. This chain uses TRBV5-1 with TRBJ2-5; TRBD2 might be the D (6 bases). This sequence was found in an adult with an advanced solid tumor such as melanoma, head and neck, liver or kidney cancer. The specimen comprised CD4+ or CD8+ T cells sorted from blood, sampled in a trial of the OX40 agonist ivuxolimab. CDR3 amino acids: CASSRGNRLQETQYF. CDR3 DNA: TGCGCCAGCAGCCGGGGGAACAGACTCCAAGAGACCCAGTACTTC. Using reference TRBV5-1 and TRBJ2-5 for the parts outside the CDR3, the full variable domain is KAGVTQTPRYLIKTRGQQVTLSCSPISGHRSVSWYQQTPGQGLQFLFEYFSETQRNKGNFPGRFSGRQFSNSRSEMNVSTLELGDSALYLCASSRGNRLQETQYFGPGTRLLVL.